The 27 T cell receptor beta chains below all came from one sample that was sequenced in a study of blood T cell repertoires in COVID-19. Assay used: immunoSEQ multiplex PCR; TCRdb lists only in-frame clones, some missing. Of about 180,000 clones in the sample, roughly nine tenths were seen once. The sample was peripheral blood. All receptors derive from a man between 18 and 29 years old who had recovered from COVID-19.

This rearrangement joins TRBV7-2 to TRBJ2-7, with D possibly being TRBD1 (6 bases). CDR1 and CDR2 (germline): SGHTA, FQGNSA. V was cut by 0 bases and J by 0 bases, with 18 bases left in between. CDR3 size: 18 residues. CDR3 sequence (DNA): TGTGCCAGCAGCTTAGCCGGGACACTATTACCGAACTCCTACGAGCAGTACTTC. Its translation: CASSLAGTLLPNSYEQYF. Looking up the rest from reference TRBV7-2 and TRBJ2-7 gives the full variable domain: GAGVSQSPSNKVTEKGKDVELRCDPISGHTALYWYRQSLGQGLEFLIYFQGNSAPDKSGLPSDRFSAERTGGSVSTLTIQRTQQEDSAVYLCASSLAGTLLPNSYEQYFGPGTRLTVT.

CDR3 amino acids: CASWDRAGTEAFF. The CDR3, as DNA: TGTGCCTCCTGGGACAGGGCTGGCACTGAAGCTTTCTTT. V usage is TRBV25-1 and J usage is TRBJ1-1; 9 bases are shared with TRBD1. CDR3 length equals 13 residues. J lost 4 bases, V lost 11 bases, and 8 bases had no gene match. The germline V gene encodes CDR1 MGHDK and CDR2 SYGVNS.

This clone was seen a few times. V is TRBV5-1 and J is TRBJ1-2; D perhaps matches TRBD1 (5 bases). Trimming removed 4 bases at V and 6 bases at J, with 16 bases between. Germline V gene data show CDR1 as SGHRS and CDR2 as YFSETQ. This CDR3 has 14 amino acids. CDR3 protein: CASSAQTANHGYTF. The CDR3 nucleotides are TGCGCCAGCAGCGCCCAGACAGCGAACCATGGCTACACCTTC. Full variable domain (rest looked up from reference TRBV5-1 and TRBJ1-2): KAGVTQTPRYLIKTRGQQVTLSCSPISGHRSVSWYQQTPGQGLQFLFEYFSETQRNKGNFPGRFSGRQFSNSRSEMNVSTLELGDSALYLCASSAQTANHGYTFGSGTRLTVV.

The chain joins TRBV7-2 to TRBJ2-7; TRBD1 aligns across 8 bases. The V and J ends lost 5 bases and 3 bases, in that order; junction bases with no gene match: 6. The CDR3 covers 14 residues. Germline CDR1 SGHTA, CDR2 FQGNSA. The chain's CDR3 is CASSTYGQGYEQYF. DNA of the CDR3: TGTGCCAGCAGCACTTATGGACAGGGCTACGAGCAGTACTTC.

Remarks on this clone: The same CDR3 can be traced to other DNA sequences in this sample. V gene TRBV18 combines with J gene TRBJ1-1, with D possibly being TRBD1 (6 bases). CDR3 length: 14 amino acids. Germline assignment: CDR1 KGHSH and CDR2 LQKENI. With 5 bases removed from V and 0 bases from J, the gap between germline ends came to 10 bases. The CDR3 sequence: CASSSDRMNTEAFF. CDR3 DNA: TGTGCCAGCTCATCAGACAGGATGAACACTGAAGCTTTCTTT.

J is TRBJ2-1 and V is TRBV30, with D perhaps TRBD2 (5 bases). Germline V lookup: CDR1 GTSNPN, CDR2 SVGIG (reference sequence). Trimming left V 0 bases short and J 0 bases short, with 9 bases between. The CDR3 is 15 amino acids. The CDR3 is CAWSVRAGSYNEQFF. In DNA form, the CDR3 reads TGTGCCTGGAGTGTACGTGCGGGCTCCTACAATGAGCAGTTCTTC.

V usage is TRBV4-2 and J usage is TRBJ1-6; TRBD1 matches 10 bases. The CDR3 is made up of 16 amino acids. The germline gives CDR1 LGHNA, CDR2 YNFKEQ. V shed 0 bases and J 13 bases; nucleotides not matched to a gene: 9. CDR3 DNA: TGTGCCAGCAGCCAAGAGCCGGGACAGGGGAGTGGGCCCCTCCACTTT. This translates into CASSQEPGQGSGPLHF.

The chain is built from TRBV9 and TRBJ2-2, with 7 bases that match TRBD1. V trimming: 4 bases; J trimming: 6 bases; junction bases outside the gene matches: 9. The CDR3 covers 15 residues. Per germline, CDR1 SGDLS and CDR2 YYNGEE. CDR3 coding DNA: TGTGCCAGCAGCTCCAATCAGGGGGTCGCCGGGGAGCTGTTTTTT. Amino acids: CASSSNQGVAGELFF.

This sequence joins TRBV9 and TRBJ2-5, with 8 bases matching TRBD2. V was clipped by 0 bases and J by 4 bases; unmatched bases: 5. From germline, CDR1 is SGDLS and CDR2 YYNGEE. This CDR3 has 15 residues. The CDR3 loop is CASSVAGTRGETQYF. DNA of the CDR3: TGTGCCAGCAGCGTAGCCGGGACTAGAGGAGAGACCCAGTACTTC.

J is TRBJ2-7 and V is TRBV7-2; the match to TRBD2 covers 8 bases. This CDR3 contains 14 residues. Trimming took 7 bases from V and 0 from J; bases not matched to a gene: 5. Germline V gene lookup returns CDR1 SGHTA and CDR2 FQGNSA. The CDR3 DNA is TGTGCCAGCACACTAGCGGACGGCTCCTACGAGCAGTACTTC. Translation gives CASTLADGSYEQYF.

The chain carries TRBV4-3 and TRBJ1-1; D is ambiguous. The germline V gene encodes CDR1 LGHNA and CDR2 YSLEER. The CDR3 loop spans 14 amino acids. V gave up 4 bases and J gave up 1 base, with 10 bases separating them. The CDR3 loop is CASSLERGNTEAFF. The DNA for the CDR3 is TGCGCCAGCAGCCTCGAACGGGGGAACACTGAAGCTTTCTTT.

This clone was observed once. The chain joins TRBV10-1 to TRBJ2-1; 14 nucleotides agree with TRBD2. Germline lookup yields CDR1 WNHNN and CDR2 SYGVQD (reference sequence). The CDR3 extends over 15 amino acids. J lost 7 bases, V lost 4 bases, and 3 bases had no gene match. CDR3 sequence reads: CASSAGLAGGNEQFF. CDR3 nucleotide sequence: TGCGCCAGCAGTGCTGGACTAGCGGGAGGTAATGAGCAGTTCTTC.

J is TRBJ1-2 and V is TRBV12-3 or TRBV12-4; D is unclear. V was clipped by 6 bases and J by 4 bases, with 12 bases between them. This CDR3 has 13 amino acids. CDR3 loop: CASRPSGVYGYTF. As DNA, the CDR3 is TGTGCCAGCAGACCCTCGGGAGTCTATGGCTACACCTTC.

The chain recombines TRBV7-2 with TRBJ2-7; TRBD2 agrees at 8 bases. CDR1 SGHTA and CDR2 FQGNSA come from the germline V gene. The junction had 16 bases not matched to a gene; V was cut back by 5 bases and J by 7 bases. The CDR3 totals 16 residues. The CDR3 region is CASSREGSRAGGEQYF. The CDR3, as DNA: TGTGCCAGCAGCCGGGAGGGAAGTCGAGCCGGAGGGGAGCAGTACTTC.

Remarks on this clone: Mismatch with germline at one junction end may stem from a read error. The V call is TRBV4-3, the J call TRBJ2-5; D may be TRBD2 (6 bases). The CDR3 is made up of 15 amino acids. Germline values: CDR1 LGHNA, CDR2 YSLEER. The chain's CDR3 is CASSQDIGSWETQYF. CDR3 DNA: TGCGCCAGCAGTCAAGATATCGGGAGTTGGGAGACCCAGTACTTC.

CDR3: CASSVGQGNQPQHF. The CDR3 DNA is TGTGCCAGTAGTGTGGGACAGGGCAATCAGCCCCAGCATTTT. The V and J genes are TRBV19 and TRBJ1-5; 8 nucleotides line up with TRBD1. CDR1 LNHDA and CDR2 SQIVND come from the germline V gene (reference sequence). The CDR3 contains 14 residues. J gave up 2 bases and V 5 bases, and 2 bases lay outside the gene matches.

V is TRBV19 and J is TRBJ2-1, with D possibly TRBD1 on 5 matching bases. The CDR3 consists of 13 residues. CDR1 LNHDA and CDR2 SQIVND come from the germline V gene (reference sequence). Trimming left V 5 bases short and J 4 bases short, with 9 bases between. In DNA, the CDR3 is TGTGCCAGTAGTCCCGACAGTTACAATGAGCAGTTCTTC. This sequence encodes CASSPDSYNEQFF. The variable domain in full, completed from reference TRBV19 and TRBJ2-1, reads DGGITQSPKYLFRKEGQNVTLSCEQNLNHDAMYWYRQDPGQGLRLIYYSQIVNDFQKGDIAEGYSVSREKKESFPLTVTSAQKNPTAFYLCASSPDSYNEQFFGPGTRLTVL.

This clone was detected only once. The chain recombines TRBV9 with TRBJ2-1, with D hard to call. V was clipped by 4 bases and J by 8 bases, with 16 bases between them. Germline assignment: CDR1 SGDLS and CDR2 YYNGEE. This CDR3 comprises 14 residues. CDR3 protein: CASSRRVVADEQFF. The CDR3 DNA follows: TGTGCCAGCAGCCGTCGGGTAGTCGCCGATGAGCAGTTCTTC.

The chain carries TRBV30 and TRBJ1-2; 7 nucleotides agree with TRBD1. Germline V CDR1 and CDR2: GTSNPN, SVGIG (reference sequence). The trim removed 0 bases at V and 6 bases at J, leaving 13 bases unmatched. The CDR3 sequence is 16 residues long. The CDR3 sequence is CAWSVRRQGDWDGYTF. The CDR3 region has the DNA TGTGCCTGGAGTGTACGGAGGCAGGGGGACTGGGATGGCTACACCTTC.

The table lists this clone with a few counts. The genes are TRBV30 and TRBJ1-6, with D perhaps matching TRBD1 (6 bases). Trimming cost V 2 bases and J 13 bases, with 12 bases left between them. The germline V gene encodes CDR1 GTSNPN and CDR2 SVGIG (reference sequence). The CDR3 is 12 residues long. CDR3 DNA: TGTGCCTGGAGTTTACAGGGAGCGCCCCTCCACTTT. This sequence encodes CAWSLQGAPLHF.

The chain couples TRBV4-3 to TRBJ2-1; 7 nucleotides align to TRBD2. This CDR3 has 16 residues. CDR1 LGHNA and CDR2 YSLEER come from the germline V gene. The J segment lost 8 bases and the V segment lost 0 bases, leaving 10 bases of the junction unmatched. The CDR3 spells CASSQDLRGSNYEQFF. The DNA for the CDR3 is TGCGCCAGCAGCCAAGATCTTCGCGGGAGTAATTATGAGCAGTTCTTC.

Only a few counts were recorded for this clone. The V gene is TRBV9, the J gene TRBJ2-5, with D perhaps TRBD2 (6 bases). V lost 0 bases and J lost 3, with 12 bases in between. From germline, CDR1 is SGDLS and CDR2 YYNGEE. This CDR3 contains 15 residues. The CDR3 DNA reads TGTGCCAGCAGCGTAGGGGCTAGCGAGGAAGAGACCCAGTACTTC. Its protein is CASSVGASEEETQYF. Complete variable domain (other parts from reference TRBV9 and TRBJ2-5): DSGVTQTPKHLITATGQRVTLRCSPRSGDLSVYWYQQSLDQGLQFLIQYYNGEERAKGNILERFSAQQFPDLHSELNLSSLELGDSALYFCASSVGASEEETQYFGPGTRLLVL.

V usage is TRBV15 and J usage is TRBJ1-6; a weak D match, TRBD1 (5 bases). Trimming stripped 0 bases from V and 7 bases from J, with 10 bases between. This CDR3 spans 15 amino acids. Per the germline V gene, CDR1 is LNHNV and CDR2 is YYDKDF (reference sequence). In nucleotides, the CDR3 is TGTGCCACCAGCAGAGATCGGGGGAGCAATTCACCCCTCCACTTT. This sequence encodes CATSRDRGSNSPLHF.

The chain carries TRBV19 and TRBJ2-1; the D gene is possibly TRBD2 (5 bases). This CDR3 has 14 amino acids. The V gene's germline CDR1 is LNHDA and CDR2 SQIVND (reference sequence). V shed 7 bases and J shed 7 bases, with 17 bases lying between them. CDR3 nucleotide sequence: TGTGCCAGTATGGACTGGAGCGGAGGAAATGAGCAGTTCTTC. Residues: CASMDWSGGNEQFF.

This chain connects TRBV10-1 to TRBJ1-2; 8 bases map to TRBD1. CDR1 is WNHNN, CDR2 SYGVQD, per germline (reference sequence). The CDR3 contains 13 residues. Trimming at V came to 3 bases and at J to 8 bases, leaving 5 bases not matched to a gene. The DNA for the CDR3 is TGCGCCAGCAGTGATTCAGGGGGCGGCGGCTACACCTTC. Protein sequence: CASSDSGGGGYTF.

This chain links TRBV18 with TRBJ1-3; 7 bases match TRBD1. V trimming: 7 bases; J trimming: 0 bases; junction bases outside the gene matches: 3. The CDR3 is made up of 14 amino acids. Germline CDR1 KGHSH, CDR2 LQKENI. The CDR3 spells CASYPGGSGNTIYF. CDR3 DNA: TGTGCCAGCTACCCAGGGGGCTCTGGAAACACCATATATTTT.

The rearrangement uses TRBV7-6 and TRBJ1-3, with TRBD1 matching 10 bases. The CDR3 spans 14 residues. The germline V gene has CDR1 SGHVS and CDR2 FNYEAQ. The trim removed 6 bases at V and 7 bases at J, leaving 6 bases unmatched. CDR3 residues: CASSPRGQGNTIYF. The CDR3 DNA sequence: TGTGCCAGCAGTCCGCGGGGACAGGGGAACACCATATATTTT.